These 23 T cell receptor beta chains originate from one sample sequenced in a study of cytomegalovirus exposure and HLA in healthy donors. The PCR used 60 Vbeta and 13 Jbeta primers. TCRdb's table, derived via immunoSEQ multiplex PCR, lists solely in-frame clones and lacks some. The sample carries some 160,000 clones, over 65% recorded once. Sequenced: PBMCs. Receptors originate from a man aged 55 to 70 in good health and CMV-seronegative.

The CDR3, as DNA: TGTGCCAGCAGCGACCAGACAAGCCCCTCTGGGGCCAACGTCCTGACTTTC. Its protein product is CASSDQTSPSGANVLTF. The rearrangement links TRBV9 to TRBJ2-6, with D uncertain. Deletions cut 3 bases from V and 0 bases from J, with 13 bases between. Germline V lookup: CDR1 SGDLS, CDR2 YYNGEE. There are 17 residues in the CDR3.

The chain is built from TRBV6-1 and TRBJ2-1; TRBD1 agrees at 8 bases. Per germline, CDR1 MNHNS and CDR2 SASEGT. With 1 base clipped from V and 6 bases from J, the junction kept 5 bases outside the gene matches. The CDR3 has 15 residues. This chain's CDR3 is CASSEGTGGFNEQFF. In DNA, the CDR3 is TGTGCCAGCAGTGAAGGCACAGGGGGTTTCAATGAGCAGTTCTTC.

The chain couples TRBV9 to TRBJ2-3; possibly TRBD2 for D (6 bases). The germline gives CDR1 SGDLS, CDR2 YYNGEE. The CDR3 is 14 amino acids. Trimming took off 0 bases at V and 10 bases at J, with 15 bases between the two ends. CDR3 nucleotide sequence: TGTGCCAGCAGCGTAGCTACTAGCAGCGGTGCGCAGTATTTT. This gives the protein CASSVATSSGAQYF.

The chain recombines TRBV7-3 with TRBJ2-7; tentative D call: TRBD1 (5 bases). This CDR3 has 14 residues. Trimming took 1 base from V and 7 from J, leaving 14 bases between them. Looked up from germline, CDR1 is SGHTA and CDR2 is FQGTGA. Here the CDR3 reads CASSLNPRVGEQYF. The CDR3 nucleotides read TGTGCCAGCAGCTTAAACCCCAGGGTGGGAGAGCAGTACTTC.

The chain links TRBV6-1 to TRBJ1-5; unclear D gene. Deletions cut 3 bases from V and 7 bases from J, with 10 bases between. CDR1 is MNHNS, CDR2 SASEGT, per germline. The CDR3 has 13 amino acids. CDR3 coding DNA: TGTGCCAGCAGTGAGGAGGTGCGGCAGCCCCAGCATTTT. Amino acid sequence: CASSEEVRQPQHF.

The chain has TRBV5-1 and TRBJ1-4, with D possibly being TRBD1 (5 bases). Germline assignment: CDR1 SGHRS and CDR2 YFSETQ. This CDR3 has 15 amino acids. Trimming stripped 4 bases from V and 2 bases from J, with 12 bases between. This chain's CDR3 is CASSPRAGTNEKLFF. The DNA for the CDR3 is TGCGCCAGCAGCCCCCGGGCAGGGACTAATGAAAAACTGTTTTTT.

The chain has TRBV6-5 and TRBJ1-2; TRBD1 matches 9 bases. This CDR3 contains 14 residues. The ends lost 5 bases at V and 6 bases at J; junction bases unmatched: 7. From germline, CDR1 is MNHEY and CDR2 SVGAGI. Here the CDR3 DNA reads TGTGCCAGCAGTCGAGGGGACAGGGAAAATGGCTACACCTTC. Translation: CASSRGDRENGYTF.

The chain uses TRBV5-1 and TRBJ1-1; 9 bases fit TRBD1. CDR1 and CDR2 (germline): SGHRS, YFSETQ. Trimming cost V 5 bases and J 10 bases; bases outside gene matches: 15. There are 15 residues in the CDR3. Here the CDR3 DNA reads TGCGCCAGCAGTTCCCTGCCACAGGGGGCAGGGGGAGCTTTCTTT. Translation gives CASSSLPQGAGGAFF.

The gene calls are TRBV7-9 and TRBJ2-7; 7 bases agree with TRBD1. The CDR3 extends over 12 amino acids. Germline CDR1 is SEHNR and CDR2 is FQNEAQ (reference sequence). The trim removed 8 bases at V and 2 bases at J, leaving 3 bases unmatched. The CDR3 region has the DNA TGTGCCAGCGCGGACAGGACCTACGAGCAGTACTTC. The encoded protein is CASADRTYEQYF.

This clone has more than one count but fewer than ten. The rearrangement links TRBV18 to TRBJ2-7, with TRBD1 identical over 12 bases. The CDR3 extends over 16 amino acids. The germline V gene has CDR1 KGHSH and CDR2 LQKENI. Losses at the gene ends were 4 bases for V and 9 bases for J; bases not matched to a gene: 13. The CDR3 DNA follows: TGTGCCAGCTCACAGGGGACAGGGGGCGCTGGTAGTGTGCAGTACTTC. Translation gives CASSQGTGGAGSVQYF.

The chain has TRBV27 and TRBJ1-1, with D perhaps matching TRBD1 (5 bases). V lost 6 bases and J lost 5, with 16 bases in between. The CDR3 consists of 14 residues. CDR1 is MNHEY and CDR2 is SMNVEV in the germline V gene (reference sequence). The CDR3 DNA follows: TGTGCCAGCAGCACGACCCCCGGGGGGACTGAAGCTTTCTTT. It encodes CASSTTPGGTEAFF.

The V call is TRBV7-9, the J call TRBJ1-6, with 8 bases that match TRBD1. The J segment lost 12 bases and the V segment lost 3 bases, leaving 7 bases of the junction unmatched. The germline V gene has CDR1 SEHNR and CDR2 FQNEAQ (reference sequence). The CDR3 is 14 amino acids. In nucleotides, the CDR3 is TGTGCCAGCAGCTTGGGACAGGCTAAGGGACCCCTCCACTTT. Translating gives CASSLGQAKGPLHF.

This clone was seen a single time. V is TRBV5-1 and J is TRBJ1-4, with TRBD1 matching 8 bases. CDR1 is SGHRS, CDR2 YFSETQ, per germline. This CDR3 spans 17 amino acids. Trimming at V came to 0 bases and at J to 2 bases, leaving 6 bases not matched to a gene. The CDR3 protein is CASSLAGQGGTNEKLFF. CDR3 nucleotide sequence: TGCGCCAGCAGCTTGGCCGGACAGGGAGGGACTAATGAAAAACTGTTTTTT.

The V call is TRBV5-1, the J call TRBJ1-1, with 7 nucleotides matching TRBD1. Germline loops: CDR1 SGHRS, CDR2 YFSETQ. The ends lost 3 bases at V and 2 bases at J; junction bases unmatched: 7. The CDR3 loop spans 15 amino acids. CDR3 bases: TGCGCCAGCAGCTCTACAGGGGCGGCCAACACTGAAGCTTTCTTT. Protein: CASSSTGAANTEAFF.

This chain uses TRBV7-2 with TRBJ1-4, with 9 bases lining up with TRBD1. There are 15 residues in the CDR3. Germline trimming cut 5 bases from V and 8 bases from J; bases unmatched to any gene: 9. Germline CDR1 reads SGHTA; CDR2 reads FQGNSA. CDR3 nucleotides: TGTGCCAGCAGCCAAGACAGGGGGAAAGGGGAAAAACTGTTTTTT. Protein sequence: CASSQDRGKGEKLFF.

The rearrangement uses TRBV7-2 and TRBJ1-1, with TRBD1 as a possible D gene (5 bases). With 1 base removed from V and 0 bases from J, the gap between germline ends came to 6 bases. The CDR3 runs to 14 residues. Germline V gene lookup returns CDR1 SGHTA and CDR2 FQGNSA. The CDR3 DNA sequence: TGTGCCAGCAGCTTAGGGACAATGAACACTGAAGCTTTCTTT. Translating it yields CASSLGTMNTEAFF.

The chain carries TRBV5-1 and TRBJ2-1; 10 bases are shared with TRBD1. Trimming took 1 base from V and 6 from J; bases not matched to a gene: 4. CDR1 SGHRS and CDR2 YFSETQ come from the germline V gene. The CDR3 is made up of 15 amino acids. The CDR3 loop is CASSLSRDRGNEQFF. As DNA, the CDR3 is TGCGCCAGCAGCTTGAGCCGGGACAGGGGCAATGAGCAGTTCTTC. The full variable domain, completed using reference TRBV5-1 and TRBJ2-1, is KAGVTQTPRYLIKTRGQQVTLSCSPISGHRSVSWYQQTPGQGLQFLFEYFSETQRNKGNFPGRFSGRQFSNSRSEMNVSTLELGDSALYLCASSLSRDRGNEQFFGPGTRLTVL.

The chain carries TRBV21-1 and TRBJ2-7; TRBD1 was called by the table and not checked on the DNA. TRBV21-1 is designated a pseudogene. The CDR3 extends over 11 amino acids. The CDR3 protein is CASGPAYEQYF. The CDR3 nucleotides are TGTGCCAGCGGGCCAGCCTACGAGCAGTACTTC.

The chain couples TRBV5-4 to TRBJ2-1; 9 bases agree with TRBD2. J was trimmed by 4 bases and V by 3 bases; bases with no gene match: 8. Germline assignment: CDR1 SGHNT and CDR2 YYREEE (reference sequence). The CDR3 consists of 16 residues. CDR3 sequence (DNA): TGTGCCAGCAGCTCGCCCGGACTAGCGTCTTACAATGAGCAGTTCTTC. It is translated as CASSSPGLASYNEQFF. Variable domain in full (rest from reference TRBV5-4 and TRBJ2-1): ETGVTQSPTHLIKTRGQQVTLRCSSQSGHNTVSWYQQALGQGPQFIFQYYREEENGRGNFPPRFSGLQFPNYSSELNVNALELDDSALYLCASSSPGLASYNEQFFGPGTRLTVL.

This clone was seen a few times. The CDR3 region is CASSDLAPSRIQNNEQFF. The CDR3 coding sequence is TGTGCCAGCAGTGATTTGGCCCCCTCTAGGATCCAAAACAATGAGCAGTTCTTC. The rearrangement links TRBV2 to TRBJ2-1; D ambiguous. The CDR3 is 18 residues long. Germline V gene data show CDR1 as SNHLY and CDR2 as FYNNEI. Trimming removed 3 bases from V and 5 bases from J, with 23 bases in between.

The chain recombines TRBV6-1 with TRBJ2-7, with D possibly TRBD1 on 5 matching bases. This CDR3 spans 14 amino acids. Germline CDR1 MNHNS, CDR2 SASEGT. V lost 2 bases to trimming and J lost 5 bases, with 13 bases between them. The CDR3 region has the DNA TGTGCCAGCAGTGAAATCAGGGCAATGGACGAGCAGTACTTC. Encoded protein: CASSEIRAMDEQYF.

CDR3 in amino acids: CASSSTRGGEQYF. The CDR3 DNA is TGTGCCAGCAGCTCGACCCGGGGGGGCGAGCAGTACTTC. This chain links TRBV27 with TRBJ2-7; 8 bases line up with TRBD2. The CDR3 extends over 13 amino acids. Germline V gene lookup returns CDR1 MNHEY and CDR2 SMNVEV (reference sequence). Unmatched junction bases numbered 7, after V lost 6 bases and J lost 6 bases.

The V gene is TRBV18, the J gene TRBJ1-1; D not certain. CDR3 size: 15 residues. V was clipped by 2 bases and J by 0 bases, with 10 bases between them. The germline CDR1 and CDR2 sequences are KGHSH and LQKENI. CDR3 protein: CASSPGPDMNTEAFF. CDR3 bases: TGTGCCAGCTCACCAGGTCCCGACATGAACACTGAAGCTTTCTTT.